Listed below are T cell receptor beta chains from one sample, sequenced in a study of OX40 agonist ivuxolimab in advanced cancers. TCRdb's copy holds only in-frame clones and misses some; the assay was immunoSEQ multiplex PCR. The table lists about 72,000 clones, around 92% of them singletons. The sequenced sample was CD4+ or CD8+ T cells sorted from blood, obtained in a trial of the OX40 agonist ivuxolimab. These receptors were obtained from an adult with an advanced solid tumor such as melanoma, head and neck, liver or kidney cancer. CDR3s include the opening cysteine and the closing phenylalanine or tryptophan. The order of the fields is clone size, J gene, V gene, D gene, CDR3 protein, CDR3 DNA. The D gene is left open where the match is weak. Size tells how often a clone was seen (once, few, many) or the class of an expanded clone, and some rows leave it out.

clone size: .
J gene: TRBJ1-1
V gene: TRBV5-1
D gene: .
CDR3 protein: CASTEGIEAFF
CDR3 DNA: TGCGCCAGCACGGAGGGGATTGAAGCTTTCTTT

clone size: .
J gene: TRBJ2-5
V gene: TRBV2
D gene: .
CDR3 protein: CASSEWALLGETQYF
CDR3 DNA: TGTGCCAGCAGTGAGTGGGCCCTGCTAGGGGAGACCCAGTACTTC

clone size: few
J gene: TRBJ1-2
V gene: TRBV10-3
D gene: TRBD1
CDR3 protein: CAISVGQGTVGYTF
CDR3 DNA: TGTGCCATCAGTGTGGGACAGGGAACGGTGGGCTACACCTTC

clone size: .
J gene: TRBJ1-6
V gene: TRBV25-1
D gene: .
CDR3 protein: CASSESGGFNSPLHF
CDR3 DNA: TGTGCCAGCAGTGAATCGGGGGGTTTTAATTCACCCCTCCACTTT

clone size: .
J gene: TRBJ2-7
V gene: TRBV15
D gene: TRBD1
CDR3 protein: CATRKGQGLFYEQYF
CDR3 DNA: TGTGCCACCAGAAAGGGACAGGGGCTTTTCTACGAGCAGTACTTC

clone size: once
J gene: TRBJ1-1
V gene: TRBV2
D gene: .
CDR3 protein: CASSDGPTGRNTEAFF
CDR3 DNA: TGTGCCAGCAGTGATGGTCCAACAGGCCGGAACACTGAAGCTTTCTTT

clone size: .
J gene: TRBJ2-6
V gene: TRBV7-6
D gene: .
CDR3 protein: CASSLEGVGGANVLTF
CDR3 DNA: TGTGCCAGCAGCTTAGAGGGGGTTGGTGGGGCCAACGTCCTGACTTTC

clone size: .
J gene: TRBJ2-5
V gene: TRBV5-1
D gene: TRBD2
CDR3 protein: CASSLETSGGETQYF
CDR3 DNA: TGCGCCAGCAGCTTGGAGACTAGCGGGGGGGAGACCCAGTACTTC

clone size: once
J gene: TRBJ2-3
V gene: TRBV15
D gene: .
CDR3 protein: CATSRVGGKGSTDTQYF
CDR3 DNA: TGTGCCACCAGCAGAGTGGGGGGCAAGGGCTCGACAGATACGCAGTATTTT

clone size: .
J gene: TRBJ1-1
V gene: TRBV18
D gene: .
CDR3 protein: CASSPAAAMNTEAFF
CDR3 DNA: TGTGCCAGCTCACCGGCAGCAGCAATGAACACTGAAGCTTTCTTT

clone size: .
J gene: TRBJ1-2
V gene: TRBV30
D gene: .
CDR3 protein: CAWSVKGINYGYTF
CDR3 DNA: TGTGCCTGGAGTGTAAAGGGCATTAACTATGGCTACACCTTC

clone size: .
J gene: TRBJ2-5
V gene: TRBV27
D gene: TRBD2
CDR3 protein: CASSPSGLAGVGQETQYF
CDR3 DNA: TGTGCCAGCAGTCCCTCGGGACTAGCGGGGGTTGGCCAAGAGACCCAGTACTTC

clone size: .
J gene: TRBJ2-6
V gene: TRBV7-7
D gene: TRBD1
CDR3 protein: CASSSLPGQAFSGANVLTF
CDR3 DNA: TGTGCTAGCAGCTCCCTACCGGGACAGGCGTTCTCTGGGGCCAACGTCCTGACTTTC

clone size: .
J gene: TRBJ2-5
V gene: TRBV6-5
D gene: TRBD1
CDR3 protein: CASSYLGTGEETQYF
CDR3 DNA: TGTGCCAGCAGTTACTTAGGGACAGGGGAAGAGACCCAGTACTTC

clone size: .
J gene: TRBJ2-1
V gene: TRBV29-1
D gene: TRBD1
CDR3 protein: CSVPADRGYINEQFF
CDR3 DNA: TGCAGCGTTCCTGCAGACAGGGGGTATATCAATGAGCAGTTCTTC

clone size: .
J gene: TRBJ1-1
V gene: TRBV19
D gene: .
CDR3 protein: CASKVGWGNTEAFF
CDR3 DNA: TGTGCCAGTAAGGTTGGGTGGGGGAACACTGAAGCTTTCTTT

clone size: .
J gene: TRBJ2-5
V gene: TRBV18
D gene: .
CDR3 protein: CASSPGLSETQYF
CDR3 DNA: TGTGCCAGCTCACCGGGACTTTCCGAGACCCAGTACTTC

clone size: once
J gene: TRBJ1-1
V gene: TRBV5-5
D gene: TRBD1
CDR3 protein: CASSPTGVLGNTEAFF
CDR3 DNA: TGTGCCAGCAGCCCCACAGGGGTCTTAGGGAACACTGAAGCTTTCTTT

clone size: once
J gene: TRBJ2-2
V gene: TRBV7-2
D gene: TRBD2
CDR3 protein: CASSRDYNTGELFF
CDR3 DNA: TGTGCCAGCAGCCGGGACTACAACACCGGGGAGCTGTTTTTT

clone size: .
J gene: TRBJ1-5
V gene: TRBV19
D gene: .
CDR3 protein: CASSIGRDQPQHF
CDR3 DNA: TGTGCCAGTAGTATAGGCCGGGATCAGCCCCAGCATTTT

clone size: .
J gene: TRBJ2-7
V gene: TRBV7-2
D gene: .
CDR3 protein: CASSFLSTADEQYF
CDR3 DNA: TGTGCCAGCAGCTTCCTAAGCACGGCCGACGAGCAGTACTTC

clone size: .
J gene: TRBJ2-2
V gene: TRBV7-2
D gene: .
CDR3 protein: CASSLGQGWTGELFF
CDR3 DNA: TGTGCCAGCAGCTTAGGCCAGGGGTGGACCGGGGAGCTGTTTTTT

clone size: .
J gene: TRBJ1-5
V gene: TRBV5-4
D gene: .
CDR3 protein: CASSPSPGQGNQPQHF
CDR3 DNA: TGTGCCAGCAGCCCATCTCCGGGACAAGGCAATCAGCCCCAGCATTTT

clone size: .
J gene: TRBJ2-3
V gene: TRBV28
D gene: .
CDR3 protein: CASSQGGSTDTQYF
CDR3 DNA: TGTGCCAGCAGCCAGGGGGGCTCCACAGATACGCAGTATTTT

clone size: .
J gene: TRBJ1-6
V gene: TRBV7-8
D gene: TRBD1
CDR3 protein: CASSNLVGQGAVNSPLHF
CDR3 DNA: TGTGCCAGCAGCAATCTAGTGGGACAGGGGGCCGTAAATTCACCCCTCCACTTT

clone size: .
J gene: TRBJ2-5
V gene: TRBV30
D gene: .
CDR3 protein: CAWRPYQETQYF
CDR3 DNA: TGTGCCTGGAGACCTTACCAAGAGACCCAGTACTTC